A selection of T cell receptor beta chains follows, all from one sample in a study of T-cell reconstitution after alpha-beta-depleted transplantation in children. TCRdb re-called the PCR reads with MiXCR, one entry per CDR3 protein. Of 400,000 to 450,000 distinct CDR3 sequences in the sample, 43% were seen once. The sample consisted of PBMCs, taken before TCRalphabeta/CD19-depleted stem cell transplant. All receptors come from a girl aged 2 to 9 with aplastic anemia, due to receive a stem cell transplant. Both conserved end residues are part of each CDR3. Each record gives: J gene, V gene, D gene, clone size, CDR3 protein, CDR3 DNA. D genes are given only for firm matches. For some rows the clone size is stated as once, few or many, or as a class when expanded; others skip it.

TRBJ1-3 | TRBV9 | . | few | CASSVNPRSGNTIYF | TGTGCCAGCAGCGTCAACCCCCGCTCTGGAAACACCATATATTTT
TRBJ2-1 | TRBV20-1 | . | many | CSARSPLAPREDEQFF | TGCAGTGCTAGGTCCCCGCTAGCGCCCAGGGAGGATGAGCAGTTCTTC
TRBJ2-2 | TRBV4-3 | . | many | CASSQVVGWAGELFF | TGCGCCAGCAGCCAAGTAGTGGGATGGGCCGGGGAGCTGTTTTTT
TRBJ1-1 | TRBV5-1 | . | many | CASSLDGGALNTEAFF | TGCGCCAGCAGCTTGGACGGGGGTGCTTTGAACACTGAAGCTTTCTTT
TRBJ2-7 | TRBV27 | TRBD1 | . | CASGPRGTYEQYF | TGTGCCAGTGGACCCAGGGGGACCTACGAGCAGTACTTC
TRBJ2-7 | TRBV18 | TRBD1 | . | CASSIRDRVHYEQYF | TGTGCCAGCTCAATCCGGGACAGGGTCCACTACGAGCAGTACTTC
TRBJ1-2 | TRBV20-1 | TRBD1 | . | CSAKTGGYYGYTF | TGCAGTGCTAAGACAGGGGGATACTATGGCTACACCTTC
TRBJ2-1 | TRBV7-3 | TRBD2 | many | CASSYPGSSGYNEQFF | TGTGCCAGCAGCTACCCGGGGTCTAGCGGATACAATGAGCAGTTCTTC
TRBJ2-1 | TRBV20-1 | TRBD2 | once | CSATRTSANEQFF | TGCAGTGCTACCAGGACTAGCGCCAATGAGCAGTTCTTC
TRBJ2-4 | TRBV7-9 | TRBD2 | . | CASSPRAGDENIQYF | TGTGCCAGCAGCCCGCGGGCGGGAGACGAAAACATTCAGTACTTC
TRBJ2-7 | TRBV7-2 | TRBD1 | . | CASSLGNTGAYEQYF | TGTGCCAGCAGCTTAGGGAACACAGGGGCCTACGAGCAGTACTTC
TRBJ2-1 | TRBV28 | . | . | CASSLVWNNEQFF | TGTGCCAGCAGTTTAGTTTGGAACAATGAGCAGTTCTTC
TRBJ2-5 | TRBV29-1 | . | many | CSVESSGRETQYF | TGCAGCGTTGAATCAAGCGGACGAGAGACCCAGTACTTC
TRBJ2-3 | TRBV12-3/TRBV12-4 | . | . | CASSPLPDGSTQYF | TGTGCCAGCAGTCCCCTCCCCGATGGGAGTACGCAGTATTTT
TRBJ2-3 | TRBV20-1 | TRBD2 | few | CSARGTSGTHRTDTQYF | TGCAGTGCTAGGGGGACTAGCGGGACCCATCGCACAGATACGCAGTATTTT
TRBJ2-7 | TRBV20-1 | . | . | CSATYYDPGYEQYF | TGCAGTGCCACCTACTATGACCCGGGCTACGAGCAGTACTTC
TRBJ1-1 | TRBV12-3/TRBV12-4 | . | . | CASRRGGNTEAFF | TGTGCCAGCAGACGGGGGGGGAACACTGAAGCTTTCTTT
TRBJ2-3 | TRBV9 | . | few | CASSVAERDTQYF | TGTGCCAGCAGCGTAGCTGAGCGAGATACGCAGTATTTT
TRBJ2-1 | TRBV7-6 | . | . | CASSPGDGGDEQFF | TGTGCCAGCAGTCCAGGGGATGGCGGCGATGAGCAGTTCTTC
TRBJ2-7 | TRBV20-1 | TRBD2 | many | CSARPELAGTRFGYEQYF | TGCAGTGCTAGGCCGGAGCTAGCGGGAACTCGTTTTGGCTACGAGCAGTACTTC
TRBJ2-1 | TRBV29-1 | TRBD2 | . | CSVLGLADYNEQFF | TGCAGCGTCCTGGGACTAGCGGACTACAATGAGCAGTTCTTC
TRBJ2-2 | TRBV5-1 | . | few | CASSPQYGWTGELFF | TGCGCCAGCAGCCCCCAGTACGGGTGGACCGGGGAGCTGTTTTTT
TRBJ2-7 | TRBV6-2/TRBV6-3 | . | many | CASTPDGGVLSYEQYF | TGTGCCAGCACTCCGGACGGGGGCGTATTGTCCTACGAGCAGTACTTC
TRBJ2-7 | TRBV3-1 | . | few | CASSQDGRDWSSYEQYF | TGTGCCTCCAGCCAAGACGGGCGGGACTGGTCTTCCTACGAGCAGTACTTC
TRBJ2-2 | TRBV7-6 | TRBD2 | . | CASSLSFGLAGVGEAGELFF | TGTGCCAGCAGCTTATCCTTCGGACTAGCGGGAGTAGGGGAGGCCGGGGAGCTGTTTTTT
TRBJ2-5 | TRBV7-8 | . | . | CASSQVWETQYF | TGTGCCAGCAGTCAAGTGTGGGAGACCCAGTACTTC
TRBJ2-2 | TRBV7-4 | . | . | CASSPVRDRNTGELFF | TGTGCCAGCAGCCCGGTGAGGGACCGGAACACCGGGGAGCTGTTTTTT
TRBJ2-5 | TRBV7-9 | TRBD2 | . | CASSQRTTSGRETQYF | TGTGCCAGCAGCCAGCGCACGACTAGCGGGAGGGAGACCCAGTACTTC
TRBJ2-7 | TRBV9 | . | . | CASSPRGSPYEQYF | TGTGCCAGCAGCCCCCGGGGTAGTCCCTACGAGCAGTACTTC
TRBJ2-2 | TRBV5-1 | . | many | CASSRESNGELFF | TGCGCCAGCTCCAGGGAGAGTAACGGGGAGCTGTTTTTT
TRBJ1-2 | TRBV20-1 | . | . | CSARIRGNYGYTF | TGCAGTGCCAGGATCAGGGGCAACTATGGCTACACCTTC
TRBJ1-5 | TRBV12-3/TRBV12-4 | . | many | CASSLGAGVGQPQHF | TGTGCCAGCAGTTTAGGAGCAGGGGTAGGGCAGCCCCAGCATTTT
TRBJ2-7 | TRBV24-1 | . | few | CATSEGRHEQYF | TGTGCCACCAGTGAGGGGAGACACGAGCAGTACTTC
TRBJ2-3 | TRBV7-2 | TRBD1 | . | CASSSTQGWTDTQYF | TGTGCCAGCAGCTCGACACAGGGGTGGACAGATACGCAGTATTTT
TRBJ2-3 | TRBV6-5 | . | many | CASSYDGPLDTQYF | TGTGCCAGCAGTTACGATGGGCCTCTAGATACGCAGTATTTT
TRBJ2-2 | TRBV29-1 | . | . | CSVTLYNTGELFF | TGCAGCGTTACTCTCTACAACACCGGGGAGCTGTTTTTT
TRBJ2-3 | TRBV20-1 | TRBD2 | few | CSAREGGPKDTQYF | TGCAGTGCTAGGGAGGGAGGGCCAAAAGATACGCAGTATTTT
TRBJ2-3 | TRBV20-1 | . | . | CSAPSSTDTQYF | TGCAGTGCCCCCAGTAGCACAGATACGCAGTATTTT
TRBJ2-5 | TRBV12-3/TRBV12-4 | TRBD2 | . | CASSSGTSGRFKTQYF | TGTGCCAGCAGTTCAGGGACTAGCGGGAGGTTCAAGACCCAGTACTTC
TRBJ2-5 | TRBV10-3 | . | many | CAISLQGGATQYF | TGTGCCATCAGTCTACAGGGGGGGGCGACCCAGTACTTC
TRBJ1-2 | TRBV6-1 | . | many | CASRTGRNYGYTF | TGTGCCAGCCGCACAGGGAGGAACTATGGCTACACCTTC
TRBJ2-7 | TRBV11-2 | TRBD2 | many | CASSFGLADYEQYF | TGTGCCAGCAGCTTTGGACTAGCGGACTACGAGCAGTACTTC
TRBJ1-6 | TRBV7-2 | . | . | CASSSPAGSSYNSPLHF | TGTGCCAGCAGCTCCCCCGCGGGAAGCTCCTATAATTCACCCCTCCACTTT
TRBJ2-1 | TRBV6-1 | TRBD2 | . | CASVMGGRAYNEQFF | TGTGCCAGCGTGATGGGCGGGAGGGCGTACAATGAGCAGTTCTTC
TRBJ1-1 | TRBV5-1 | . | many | CASSLDFGTEAFF | TGCGCCAGCAGCTTGGATTTCGGCACTGAAGCTTTCTTT
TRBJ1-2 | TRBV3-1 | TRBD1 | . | CASSPNYRDRGPGYTF | TGTGCCAGCAGCCCCAATTACCGGGACAGGGGCCCTGGCTACACCTTC
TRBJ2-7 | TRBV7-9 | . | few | CASSLRAGPTYEQYF | TGTGCCAGCAGCTTGCGGGCCGGGCCGACCTACGAGCAGTACTTC
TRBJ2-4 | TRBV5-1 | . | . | CASSPGLQGGGGNIQYF | TGCGCCAGCAGCCCGGGACTTCAAGGCGGAGGGGGGAACATTCAGTACTTC
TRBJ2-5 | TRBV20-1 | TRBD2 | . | CSALSREEGIQETQYF | TGCAGTGCCCTCTCTCGGGAGGAGGGAATACAAGAGACCCAGTACTTC
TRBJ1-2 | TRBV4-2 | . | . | CASSQGTEVTGYTF | TGTGCCAGCAGCCAGGGGACGGAGGTGACCGGCTACACCTTC
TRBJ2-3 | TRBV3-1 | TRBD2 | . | CASSQGLAGVQDTQYF | TGTGCCAGCAGCCAAGGACTAGCGGGAGTGCAAGATACGCAGTATTTT
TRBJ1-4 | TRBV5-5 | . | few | CASSPGFRGSEKLFF | TGTGCCAGCAGCCCGGGGTTCCGGGGAAGTGAAAAACTGTTTTTT
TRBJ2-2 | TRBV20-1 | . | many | CSALGTPNTGELFF | TGCAGTGCCCTCGGGACTCCAAACACCGGGGAGCTGTTTTTT
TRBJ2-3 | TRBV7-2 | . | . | CASSPNRNTDTQYF | TGTGCCAGCAGCCCGAACAGAAACACAGATACGCAGTATTTT
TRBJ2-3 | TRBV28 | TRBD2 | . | CASSLMLAGGTDTQYF | TGTGCCAGCAGTTTAATGCTAGCGGGGGGCACAGATACGCAGTATTTT